The rows below give T cell receptor beta chains drawn from one sample of a study of CD8 T cells in Susac syndrome. TCRdb re-called the immunoSEQ multiplex PCR reads with MiXCR, one entry per CDR3 protein. The sample has 100,000 or so distinct CDR3 sequences, 80% to 95% seen once. Sequencing was carried out using CD4+ T cells from PBMCs. These receptors came from a human donor in good health. CDR3s include the opening cysteine and the closing phenylalanine or tryptophan. The order of the fields is V gene, D gene, J gene, clone size, CDR3 DNA, CDR3 protein. A D gene is named only where the DNA matches it firmly. A clone size is listed for some rows: how often the clone was seen (once, few, many), or a class if it is expanded.

TRBV3-1	.	TRBJ1-3	.	TGTGCCAGCAGTCCGGGCCCGGGGGCCGCTGGAAACACCATATATTTT	CASSPGPGAAGNTIYF
TRBV12-3/TRBV12-4	.	TRBJ1-1	.	TGTGCCAGCAGCTTAGGCAAATACTCGAACACTGAAGCTTTCTTT	CASSLGKYSNTEAFF
TRBV6-6	.	TRBJ1-1	.	TGTGCCAGCAGTTACTCGATCGGGCGTAGGACTGAAGCTTTCTTT	CASSYSIGRRTEAFF
TRBV7-9	.	TRBJ2-3	.	TGTGCCAGCAGCGACGAGGGGATCACAGATACGCAGTATTTT	CASSDEGITDTQYF
TRBV5-1	.	TRBJ2-2	.	TGCGCCAGCAGCAACAACACGAACACCGGGGAGCTGTTTTTT	CASSNNTNTGELFF
TRBV3-1	TRBD2	TRBJ2-5	.	TGTGCCAGCAGCCAAGTTGGACTAGCGGGAAGTGCAGAGACCCAGTACTTC	CASSQVGLAGSAETQYF
TRBV28	.	TRBJ2-4	.	TGTGCCAGCAGTTTAGACAGTAACATTCAGTACTTC	CASSLDSNIQYF
TRBV7-2	TRBD2	TRBJ2-3	.	TGTGCCAGCAGTTTTAGCGGGGGGAGCACAGATACGCAGTATTTT	CASSFSGGSTDTQYF
TRBV6-5	.	TRBJ2-2	.	TGTGCCAGCAGTCTATCAAGGGAGCTGTTTTTT	CASSLSRELFF
TRBV14	.	TRBJ1-3	.	TGTGCCAGCAGCCAAGATCCCAGACGCTCTGGAAACACCATATATTTT	CASSQDPRRSGNTIYF
TRBV5-1	.	TRBJ2-2	.	TGCGCCAGCAGCCCCTCAGGGACCGGGGAGCTGTTTTTT	CASSPSGTGELFF
TRBV27	TRBD1	TRBJ2-2	.	TGTGCCAGCAGTTTATCACCGGGACAGGGGACCGGGGAGCTGTTTTTT	CASSLSPGQGTGELFF
TRBV18	.	TRBJ2-1	.	TGTGCCAGCTCACGCGGGACGGACTACAATGAGCAGTTCTTC	CASSRGTDYNEQFF
TRBV7-2	.	TRBJ2-4	.	TGTGCCAGCAGCTCCGGCCTACGCGGGAAAAACATTCAGTACTTC	CASSSGLRGKNIQYF
TRBV2	.	TRBJ2-6	.	TGTGCCAGCAGGGAGGGCTCTGGGGCCAACGTCCTGACTTTC	CASREGSGANVLTF
TRBV27	.	TRBJ1-5	.	TGTGCCAGCAGTTTAGTCGGGCGGCCAAATAGCAATCAGCCCCAGCATTTT	CASSLVGRPNSNQPQHF
TRBV28	.	TRBJ2-2	.	TGTGCCAGCAGTATCAATCAGGGGTATAGATCCACCGGGGAGCTGTTTTTT	CASSINQGYRSTGELFF
TRBV27	TRBD2	TRBJ2-5	.	TGTGCCAGCCGGACTAGCGGGGGAGCCGAGACCCAGTACTTC	CASRTSGGAETQYF
TRBV27	.	TRBJ2-7	.	TGTGCCAGCACCCCAGACAGAGTCGCGGTAAACGAGCAGTACTTC	CASTPDRVAVNEQYF
TRBV6-5	.	TRBJ2-4	.	TGTGCCAGCAGTTACTCGAGAGGGGCTAGCGTTCAGTCCAAAAACATTCAGTACTTC	CASSYSRGASVQSKNIQYF
TRBV25-1	TRBD1	TRBJ1-2	.	TGTGCCAGCAGGGAGCCGGGACAGCAATATGGCTACACCTTC	CASREPGQQYGYTF
TRBV30	TRBD1	TRBJ2-7	.	TGTGCCTGGAGTGTACTCTCGGACAGGTGGTCCTACGAGCAGTACTTC	CAWSVLSDRWSYEQYF
TRBV5-6	TRBD1	TRBJ1-4	.	TGTGCCAGCAGCTCGGGGACAGGGGTCTATAATGAAAAACTGTTTTTT	CASSSGTGVYNEKLFF
TRBV15	TRBD1	TRBJ2-2	.	TGTGCCACCAGCAGAGATCCCAGGGGGCACGCCGGGGAGCTGTTTTTT	CATSRDPRGHAGELFF
TRBV4-3	.	TRBJ2-4	once	TGCGCCAGCAGCCAGGACAGTATGGGCATTCAGTACTTC	CASSQDSMGIQYF
TRBV7-8	.	TRBJ2-1	once	TGTGCCAGCAGCGCCCGGGGCGACGCCGGTTACAATGAGCAGTTCTTC	CASSARGDAGYNEQFF
TRBV27	.	TRBJ2-1	.	TGTGCCAGCAGTTTAACGCTTTCCTACAATGAGCAGTTCTTC	CASSLTLSYNEQFF
TRBV6-8	.	TRBJ2-7	.	TGTGCCAGCAGTTACTCCCTCTATGGCAGGAGGCCCTCCGAGCAGTACTTC	CASSYSLYGRRPSEQYF
TRBV7-8	TRBD1	TRBJ2-3	.	TGTGCCAGCAGCTTAGCGAGAGGGGGCCTAAGCACAGATACGCAGTATTTT	CASSLARGGLSTDTQYF
TRBV12-3/TRBV12-4	TRBD2	TRBJ2-1	.	TGTGCCAGCAGTTTAATCGCGGGAGGGCCGGGTAATGAGCAGTTCTTC	CASSLIAGGPGNEQFF
TRBV12-3/TRBV12-4	.	TRBJ2-5	.	TGTGCCAGCAGCACGTATTACCAAGAGACCCAGTACTTC	CASSTYYQETQYF
TRBV3-1	.	TRBJ2-7	few	TGTGCCAGCAGCCAAAACCGAGCCTACGAGCAGTACTTC	CASSQNRAYEQYF
TRBV4-1	.	TRBJ1-6	once	TGCGCCAGCAGCCAAGAGCCCTTTACGGTTGGGAATTCACCCCTCCACTTT	CASSQEPFTVGNSPLHF
TRBV15	.	TRBJ1-2	.	TGTGCCACCAGCAGAGATGGGGGAATTGGTGGCTACACCTTC	CATSRDGGIGGYTF
TRBV7-2	.	TRBJ2-3	.	TGTGCCAGCAGCTTAGCCTATACAGATACGCAGTATTTT	CASSLAYTDTQYF
TRBV5-4	TRBD2	TRBJ2-5	.	TGTGCCAGCAGCTCAGGCCGGACTAGCGGTTACCAAGAGACCCAGTACTTC	CASSSGRTSGYQETQYF
TRBV19	.	TRBJ1-5	.	TGTGCCAGTACTCAGGTGGGGGAGACCCAGCATTTT	CASTQVGETQHF
TRBV6-5	.	TRBJ2-7	.	TGTGCCAGCAGCTACGGGACGGCTCATAGAGGAGGCGAGCAGTACTTC	CASSYGTAHRGGEQYF
TRBV7-9	.	TRBJ2-3	.	TGTGCCAGCAGTCCGGACCGAACCCAGAGCACAGATACGCAGTATTTT	CASSPDRTQSTDTQYF
TRBV28	TRBD1	TRBJ2-3	.	TGTGCCAGCCAGGAGGGGGGACAGGGGAAAGATACGCAGTATTTT	CASQEGGQGKDTQYF
TRBV4-2	.	TRBJ2-1	.	TGTGCCAGCAGCCAAGGAACAGGGAACGAAAATGAGCAGTTCTTC	CASSQGTGNENEQFF
TRBV6-2/TRBV6-3	TRBD1	TRBJ2-7	.	TGTGCCAGCAGTTTAATCGGGACAGACTACGAGCAGTACTTC	CASSLIGTDYEQYF
TRBV6-1	.	TRBJ1-1	.	TGTGCCAGCAGTGAATCTGGAGGGGAAGCTTTCTTT	CASSESGGEAFF
TRBV24-1	.	TRBJ2-2	.	TGTGCCACCAGTGATACGAGCGGAAAGAACACCGGGGAGCTGTTTTTT	CATSDTSGKNTGELFF
TRBV29-1	.	TRBJ1-2	.	TGCAGCGTCAGCGCCTCTACAGGGAACTATGGCTACACCTTC	CSVSASTGNYGYTF
TRBV13	.	TRBJ1-3	.	TGTGCCAGCAGCGGATGGGCCGAAAACACCATATATTTT	CASSGWAENTIYF
TRBV7-9	.	TRBJ2-5	.	TGTGCCAGCAGCTTGGGGAACACCAACCAAGAGACCCAGTACTTC	CASSLGNTNQETQYF
TRBV7-8	.	TRBJ1-2	.	TGTGCCAGCAGCTTAGCTACAGCAAGCTATGGCTACACCTTC	CASSLATASYGYTF
TRBV20-1	.	TRBJ2-5	.	TGCAGTGCTAGCGATTTCCGGGACCAAGAGACCCAGTACTTC	CSASDFRDQETQYF
TRBV7-2	TRBD2	TRBJ2-1	.	TGTGCCAGCAGCTTGACGGAGTGGCGGGGGGGATTGGACAATGAGCAGTTCTTC	CASSLTEWRGGLDNEQFF
TRBV5-8	.	TRBJ1-5	.	TGTGCCAGCAGCTTTAGGACGGGAGGGTCGCAGCCCCAGCATTTT	CASSFRTGGSQPQHF
TRBV7-9	.	TRBJ2-5	.	TGTGCCAGCAGCAACGGGGTGCTGGAGACCCAGTACTTC	CASSNGVLETQYF
TRBV20-1	TRBD2	TRBJ2-1	.	TGCAGTGCGATAGCGGGAGGAGGGATCGATGAGCAGTTCTTC	CSAIAGGGIDEQFF
TRBV7-2	.	TRBJ2-2	.	TGTGCCAGCAGTCTCCCCACCGGGGAGCTGTTTTTT	CASSLPTGELFF
TRBV5-1	TRBD1	TRBJ1-2	.	TGCGCCAGCAGCTTACAAACAGGGGAGACCTATTCCGGCTACACCTTC	CASSLQTGETYSGYTF
TRBV29-1	TRBD1	TRBJ1-4	.	TGCAGCGTTGGTTCACCTCAGGGGGCTACTAATGAAAAACTGTTTTTT	CSVGSPQGATNEKLFF
TRBV5-4	.	TRBJ2-7	.	TGTGCCAGCAGCTCATCATCCGAGCAGTACTTC	CASSSSSEQYF
TRBV5-6	TRBD2	TRBJ2-7	.	TGTGCCAGCAGCTCAGGGACGGGGGGGGAGCAGTACTTC	CASSSGTGGEQYF
TRBV7-6	.	TRBJ2-2	once	TGTGCCATCGGGCACGGGGAGCTGTTTTTT	CAIGHGELFF
TRBV5-1	.	TRBJ2-3	once	TGCGCCAGCAGCCCGGGACGGATCACAGATACGCAGTATTTT	CASSPGRITDTQYF